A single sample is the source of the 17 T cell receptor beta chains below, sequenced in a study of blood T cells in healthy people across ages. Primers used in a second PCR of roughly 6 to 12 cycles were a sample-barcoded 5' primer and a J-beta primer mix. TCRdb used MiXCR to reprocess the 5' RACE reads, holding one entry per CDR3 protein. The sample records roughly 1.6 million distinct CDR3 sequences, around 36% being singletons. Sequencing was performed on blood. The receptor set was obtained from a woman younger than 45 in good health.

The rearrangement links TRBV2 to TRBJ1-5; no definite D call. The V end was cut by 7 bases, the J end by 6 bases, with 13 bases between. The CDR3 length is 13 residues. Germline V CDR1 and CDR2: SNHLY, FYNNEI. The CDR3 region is CASIPGDGQPQHF. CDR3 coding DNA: TGTGCCAGCATTCCAGGTGATGGTCAGCCCCAGCATTTT.

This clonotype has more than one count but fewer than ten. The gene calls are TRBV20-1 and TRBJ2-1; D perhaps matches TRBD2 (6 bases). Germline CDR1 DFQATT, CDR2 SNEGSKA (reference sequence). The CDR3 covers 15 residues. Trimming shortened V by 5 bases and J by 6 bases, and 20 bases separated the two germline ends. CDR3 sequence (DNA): TGCAGTGCTTGGGGCGGGATTCCCGGGATCAATGAGCAGTTCTTC. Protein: CSAWGGIPGINEQFF.

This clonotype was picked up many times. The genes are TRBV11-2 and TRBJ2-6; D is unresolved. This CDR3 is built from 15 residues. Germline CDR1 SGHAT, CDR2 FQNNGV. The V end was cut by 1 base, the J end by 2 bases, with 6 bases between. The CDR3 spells CASSLVLPGANVLTF. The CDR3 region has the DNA TGTGCCAGCAGCTTAGTTCTGCCTGGGGCCAACGTCCTGACTTTC.

The CDR3 coding sequence is TGTGCCAGCAGGGAGGACGGGGTCGGCTACACCTTC. Translated: CASREDGVGYTF. The J gene is TRBJ1-2, the V gene TRBV25-1; unclear D gene. V lost 6 bases and J lost 8, with 13 bases in between. This CDR3 is built from 12 residues. Germline-derived CDR1 and CDR2 are MGHDK and SYGVNS.

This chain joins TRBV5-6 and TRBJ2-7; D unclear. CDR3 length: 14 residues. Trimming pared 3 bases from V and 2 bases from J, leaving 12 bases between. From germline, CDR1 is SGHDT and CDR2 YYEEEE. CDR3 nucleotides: TGTGCCAGCAGCTCGACTGAAACTACCTACGAGCAGTACTTC. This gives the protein CASSSTETTYEQYF. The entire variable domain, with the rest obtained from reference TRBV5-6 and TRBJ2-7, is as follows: DAGVTQSPTHLIKTRGQQVTLRCSPKSGHDTVSWYQQALGQGPQFIFQYYEEEERQRGNFPDRFSGHQFPNYSSELNVNALLLGDSALYLCASSSTETTYEQYFGPGTRLTVT.

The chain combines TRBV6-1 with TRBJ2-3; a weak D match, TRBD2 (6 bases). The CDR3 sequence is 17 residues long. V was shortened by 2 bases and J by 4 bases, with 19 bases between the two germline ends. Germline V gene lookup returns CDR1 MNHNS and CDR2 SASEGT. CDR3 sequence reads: CASSEPRRGTTADTQYF. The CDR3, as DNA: TGTGCCAGCAGTGAACCCCGACGCGGGACGACGGCAGATACGCAGTATTTT.

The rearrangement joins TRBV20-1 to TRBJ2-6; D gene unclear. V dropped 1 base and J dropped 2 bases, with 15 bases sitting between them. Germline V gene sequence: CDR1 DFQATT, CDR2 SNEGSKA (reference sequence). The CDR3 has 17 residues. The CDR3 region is CSARAQFVGAGANVLTF. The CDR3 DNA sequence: TGCAGTGCTAGAGCCCAGTTCGTGGGCGCTGGGGCCAACGTCCTGACTTTC.

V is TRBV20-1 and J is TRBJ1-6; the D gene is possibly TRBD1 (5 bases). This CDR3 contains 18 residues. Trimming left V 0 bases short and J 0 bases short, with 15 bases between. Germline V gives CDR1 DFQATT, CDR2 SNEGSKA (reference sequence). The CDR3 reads CSARDPHRPSSYNSPLHF. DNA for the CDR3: TGCAGTGCTAGAGACCCCCACAGGCCGAGCTCCTATAATTCACCCCTCCACTTT.

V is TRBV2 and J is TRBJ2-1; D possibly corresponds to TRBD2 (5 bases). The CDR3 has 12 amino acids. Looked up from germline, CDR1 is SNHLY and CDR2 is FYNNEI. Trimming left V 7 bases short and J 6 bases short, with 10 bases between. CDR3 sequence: CASKVRANEQFF. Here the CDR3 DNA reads TGTGCCAGCAAGGTGCGGGCCAATGAGCAGTTCTTC.

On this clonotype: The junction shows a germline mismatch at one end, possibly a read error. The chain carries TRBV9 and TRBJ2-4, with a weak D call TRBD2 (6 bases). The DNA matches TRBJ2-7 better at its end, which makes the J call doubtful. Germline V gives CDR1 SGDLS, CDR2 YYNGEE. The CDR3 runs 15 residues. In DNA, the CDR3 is TGTGCCGGCAGCGTAGGAGGACGGGGGATATACGAGCAGTACTTC. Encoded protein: CAGSVGGRGIYEQYF.

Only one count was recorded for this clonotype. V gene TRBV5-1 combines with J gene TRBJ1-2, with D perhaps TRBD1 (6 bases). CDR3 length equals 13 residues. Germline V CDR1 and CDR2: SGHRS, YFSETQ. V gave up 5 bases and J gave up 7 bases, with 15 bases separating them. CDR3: CASSTQGGSGYTF. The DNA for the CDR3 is TGCGCCAGCAGTACACAGGGTGGTTCTGGCTACACCTTC.

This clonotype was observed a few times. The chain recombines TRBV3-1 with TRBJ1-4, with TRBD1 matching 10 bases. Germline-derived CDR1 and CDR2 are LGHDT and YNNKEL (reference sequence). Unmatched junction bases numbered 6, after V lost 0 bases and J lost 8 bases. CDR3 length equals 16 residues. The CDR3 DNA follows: TGTGCCAGCAGCCAAGATTGGGGACAGGGGAAGGAAAAACTGTTTTTT. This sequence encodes CASSQDWGQGKEKLFF.

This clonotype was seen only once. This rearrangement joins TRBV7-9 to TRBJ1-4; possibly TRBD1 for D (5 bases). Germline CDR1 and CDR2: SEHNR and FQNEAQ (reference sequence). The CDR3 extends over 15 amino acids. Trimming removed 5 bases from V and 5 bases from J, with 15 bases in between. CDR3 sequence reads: CASSKGVGRNEKLFF. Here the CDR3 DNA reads TGTGCCAGCAGCAAGGGAGTGGGACGGAATGAAAAACTGTTTTTT.

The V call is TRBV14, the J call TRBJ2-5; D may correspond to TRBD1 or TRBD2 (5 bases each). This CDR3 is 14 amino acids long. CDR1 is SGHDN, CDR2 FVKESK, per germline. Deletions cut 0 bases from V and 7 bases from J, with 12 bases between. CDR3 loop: CASSQDGGSRTQYF. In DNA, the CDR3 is TGTGCCAGCAGCCAAGATGGGGGTTCGCGGACCCAGTACTTC.

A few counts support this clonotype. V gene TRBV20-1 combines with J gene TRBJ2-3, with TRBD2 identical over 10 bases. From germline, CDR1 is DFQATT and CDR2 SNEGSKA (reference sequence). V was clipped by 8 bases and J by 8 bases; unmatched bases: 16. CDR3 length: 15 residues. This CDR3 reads CSSSDTSGGAGTQYF. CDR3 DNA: TGCAGTTCAAGCGATACCAGCGGGGGGGCCGGTACGCAGTATTTT.

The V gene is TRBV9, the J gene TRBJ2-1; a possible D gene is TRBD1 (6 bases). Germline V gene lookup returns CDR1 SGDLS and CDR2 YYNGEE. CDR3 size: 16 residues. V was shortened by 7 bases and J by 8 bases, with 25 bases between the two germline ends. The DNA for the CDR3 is TGTGCCAGCGGCCTAATAGGAGGAACAGGGCGAGATGAGCAGTTCTTC. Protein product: CASGLIGGTGRDEQFF.

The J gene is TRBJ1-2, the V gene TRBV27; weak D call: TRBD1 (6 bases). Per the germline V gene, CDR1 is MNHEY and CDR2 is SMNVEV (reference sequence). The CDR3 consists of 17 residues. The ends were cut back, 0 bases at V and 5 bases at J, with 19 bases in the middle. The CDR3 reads CASSLSWIETGGYGYTF. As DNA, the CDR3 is TGTGCCAGCAGTTTATCTTGGATCGAGACAGGAGGGTATGGCTACACCTTC.